This T cell receptor (beta chain) was retrieved from a study of shared clonotypes between healthy human individuals. This clone was seen a single time. An end of the junction differs from the germline gene, which may be a read error. Assay used: immunoSEQ multiplex PCR; TCRdb lists only in-frame clones, some missing. The sample consists of roughly 1 million clones, about 74% of them appearing once. The sequence derives from a man between 18 and 29 years old in good health. The sample taken for sequencing was memory CD4+ T cells sorted from blood. Subset here: CD45RA-negative fraction.

The CDR3, as DNA: TGTGCCAGTAGCTCCGGGACATCGGCTCAGGACTTC. This translates into CASSSGTSAQDF. The chain couples TRBV19 to TRBJ2-7, with a weak D call TRBD1 (6 bases). Germline V gives CDR1 LNHDA, CDR2 SQIVND (reference sequence). The CDR3 consists of 12 residues.